The clone carrying this T cell receptor (beta chain) occurred a few times. Antigen: not known. Trimming took off 7 bases at V and 4 bases at J, with 16 bases between the two ends. This CDR3 is built from 14 residues. From germline, CDR1 is MDHEN and CDR2 SYDVKM. The data derive from a study of T cell responses to AZD1222 COVID-19 vaccine. Study outcomes and limitations: Elevations in Spike-specific TCR breadth and depth followed administration of two AZD1222 doses.

Profiling relied on immunoSEQ multiplex PCR, and the TCRdb table lists in-frame clones only, not all of them. The sample yields 99,000 or so clones, roughly 89% seen once. This sample comprised peripheral blood, obtained 28 days after the second AZD1222 dose. This receptor was taken from an adult who received the AZD1222 COVID-19 vaccine. V gene TRBV28 combines with J gene TRBJ1-1, with D possibly matching TRBD1 (6 bases). The CDR3 spells CASKRGGWGTEAFF. The CDR3 region has the DNA TGTGCCAGCAAAAGGGGGGGCTGGGGCACTGAAGCTTTCTTT. Combining the CDR3 with reference TRBV28 and TRBJ1-1 gives the whole variable domain DVKVTQSSRYLVKRTGEKVFLECVQDMDHENMFWYRQDPGLGLRLIYFSYDVKMKEKGDIPEGYSVSREKKERFSLILESASTNQTSMYLCASKRGGWGTEAFFGQGTRLTVV.